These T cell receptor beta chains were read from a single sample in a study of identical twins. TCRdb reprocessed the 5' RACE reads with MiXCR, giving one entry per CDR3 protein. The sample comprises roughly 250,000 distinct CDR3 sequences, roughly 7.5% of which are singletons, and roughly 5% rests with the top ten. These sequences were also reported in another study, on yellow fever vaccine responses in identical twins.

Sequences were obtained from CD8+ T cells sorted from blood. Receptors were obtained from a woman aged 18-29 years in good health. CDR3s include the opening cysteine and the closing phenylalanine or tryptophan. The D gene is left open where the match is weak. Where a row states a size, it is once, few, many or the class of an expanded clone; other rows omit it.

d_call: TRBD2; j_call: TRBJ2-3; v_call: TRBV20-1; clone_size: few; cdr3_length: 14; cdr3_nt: TGCAGTGCTAGTTTGGCTAGCGGAACAGATACGCAGTATTTT; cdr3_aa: CSASLASGTDTQYF
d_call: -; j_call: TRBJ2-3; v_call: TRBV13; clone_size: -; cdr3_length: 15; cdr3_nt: TGTGCCAGCAGCTTAGTCTCAGAGGATGGAGATACGCAGTATTTT; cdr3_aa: CASSLVSEDGDTQYF
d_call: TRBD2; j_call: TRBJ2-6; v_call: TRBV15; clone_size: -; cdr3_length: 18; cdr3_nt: TGTGCCACCAGCAGCTTGGGGTTAGCGGGTGCTGGGGCCAACGTCCTGACTTTC; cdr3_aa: CATSSLGLAGAGANVLTF
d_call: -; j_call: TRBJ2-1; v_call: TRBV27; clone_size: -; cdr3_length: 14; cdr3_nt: TGTGCCAGCAGTTCGTCAAGCTCCTACAATGAGCAGTTCTTC; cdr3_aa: CASSSSSSYNEQFF
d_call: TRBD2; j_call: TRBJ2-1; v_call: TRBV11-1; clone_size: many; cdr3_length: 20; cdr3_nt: TGTGCCAGCAGCTTAAGGACTAGCGGGAGGCCCGAAAGCTCCTACAATGAGCAGTTCTTC; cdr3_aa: CASSLRTSGRPESSYNEQFF
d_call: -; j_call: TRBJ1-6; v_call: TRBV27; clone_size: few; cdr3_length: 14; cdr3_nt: TGTGCCAGCAGACCGGTCGCCACCCGTTCACCCCTCCACTTT; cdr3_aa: CASRPVATRSPLHF
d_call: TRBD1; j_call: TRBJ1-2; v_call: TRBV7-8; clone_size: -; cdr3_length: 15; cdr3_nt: TGTGCCAGCAGCTTATCGACAGGGGCCAACTATGGCTACACCTTC; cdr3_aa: CASSLSTGANYGYTF
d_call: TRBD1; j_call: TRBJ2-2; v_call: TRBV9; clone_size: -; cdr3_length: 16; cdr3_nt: TGTGCCAGCAGCGTAGCTGAGACAGGGGATACCGGGGAGCTGTTTTTT; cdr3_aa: CASSVAETGDTGELFF
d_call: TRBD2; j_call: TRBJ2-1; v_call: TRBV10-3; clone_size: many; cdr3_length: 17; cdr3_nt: TGTGCCATCAGCGACTTCGGGACTAGCGGGAGGTACAATGAGCAGTTCTTC; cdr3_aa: CAISDFGTSGRYNEQFF
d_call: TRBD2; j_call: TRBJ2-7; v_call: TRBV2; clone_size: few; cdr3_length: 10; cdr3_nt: TGTGCCAGCAGGGGACTAGTTCCGTACTTC; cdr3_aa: CASRGLVPYF
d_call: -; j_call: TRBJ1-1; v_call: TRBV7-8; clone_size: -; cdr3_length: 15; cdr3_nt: TGTGCCAGCAGCTCAACTGGGGCCTCTAGGACTGAAGCTTTCTTT; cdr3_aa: CASSSTGASRTEAFF
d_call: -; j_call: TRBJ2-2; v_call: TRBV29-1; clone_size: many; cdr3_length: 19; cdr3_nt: TGCAGCGTTTTATTAGGGTCCCCCGGGCCGTATAGAAGATCCGGGGAGCTGTTTTTT; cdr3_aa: CSVLLGSPGPYRRSGELFF
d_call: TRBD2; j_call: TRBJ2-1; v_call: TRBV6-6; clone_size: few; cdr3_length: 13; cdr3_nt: TGTGCCAGCTCAGCTAGCGGGATCAATGAGCAGTTCTTC; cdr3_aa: CASSASGINEQFF
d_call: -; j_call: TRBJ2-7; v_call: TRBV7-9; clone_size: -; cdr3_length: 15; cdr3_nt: TGTGCCAGCAGCTTGGGTGCGGACATCGCCTACGAGCAGTACTTC; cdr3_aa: CASSLGADIAYEQYF
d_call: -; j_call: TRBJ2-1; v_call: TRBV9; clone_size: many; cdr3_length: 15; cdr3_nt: TGTGCCAGCAGCGTATTGGACGTCGGGGGTAATGAGCAGTTCTTC; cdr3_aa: CASSVLDVGGNEQFF
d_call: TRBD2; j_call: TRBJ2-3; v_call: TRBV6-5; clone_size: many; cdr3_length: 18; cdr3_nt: TGTGCCAGCAGTTACTCGACTTCTAGCGGAGACCGAACAGATACGCAGTATTTT; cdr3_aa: CASSYSTSSGDRTDTQYF
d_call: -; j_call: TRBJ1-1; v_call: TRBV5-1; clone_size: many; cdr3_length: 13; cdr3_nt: TGCGCCAGCAGCCAAATAGTTAACACTGAAGCTTTCTTT; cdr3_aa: CASSQIVNTEAFF
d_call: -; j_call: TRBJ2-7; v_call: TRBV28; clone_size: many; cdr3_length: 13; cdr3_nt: TGTGCCAGCTGCGACAGTTTCTCCTACGAGCAGTACTTC; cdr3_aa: CASCDSFSYEQYF
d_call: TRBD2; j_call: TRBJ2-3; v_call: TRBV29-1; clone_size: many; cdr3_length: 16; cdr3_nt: TGCAGCGTTGTCCCCCAAGGGACTAGCGGCACAGATACGCAGTATTTT; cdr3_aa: CSVVPQGTSGTDTQYF
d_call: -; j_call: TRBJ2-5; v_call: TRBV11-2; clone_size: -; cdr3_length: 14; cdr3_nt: TGTGCCAGCAGCTTAGGAATGGGCCAAGAGACCCAGTACTTC; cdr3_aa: CASSLGMGQETQYF
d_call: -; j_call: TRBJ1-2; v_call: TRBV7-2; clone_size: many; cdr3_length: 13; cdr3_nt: TGTGCCAGCAGCTTACTAGCCCACCCGGGCTACACCTTC; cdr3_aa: CASSLLAHPGYTF
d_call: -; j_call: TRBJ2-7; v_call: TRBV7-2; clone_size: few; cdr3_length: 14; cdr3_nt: TGTGCCAGCAGCCAAACAGGGAACCTCTACGAGCAGTACTTC; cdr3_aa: CASSQTGNLYEQYF